A selection of T cell receptor beta chains follows, all from one sample in a study of neoadjuvant anti-PD-1 for oral cavity cancer. Profiling relied on immunoSEQ multiplex PCR, and the TCRdb table lists in-frame clones only, not all of them. The repertoire includes 7,600 or so clones, approximately 70% of them detected once, and roughly 3% sits in the top ten. This specimen consisted of PBMCs, obtained after nivolumab (anti-PD-1) treatment. The receptors were gathered from a person aged 35-79 years with oral cavity squamous cell carcinoma. CDR3s include the opening cysteine and the closing phenylalanine or tryptophan.

V gene: TRBV7-9; J gene: TRBJ2-3; CDR3 protein: CASSSRGQLDTQYF
V gene: TRBV29-1; J gene: TRBJ2-6; CDR3 protein: CSARPAGANVLTF
V gene: TRBV7-2; J gene: TRBJ2-7; CDR3 protein: CASSLTRGGEQYF
V gene: TRBV9; J gene: TRBJ2-1; CDR3 protein: CASSTSSRSGGSNYNEQFF
V gene: TRBV5-6; J gene: TRBJ1-3; CDR3 protein: CASSLVAGGGGNTIYF
V gene: TRBV7-7; J gene: TRBJ2-5; CDR3 protein: CASSPRTSGQETQYF
V gene: TRBV5-5; J gene: TRBJ2-1; CDR3 protein: CASSYQTPGSSYNEQFF
V gene: TRBV19; J gene: TRBJ1-5; CDR3 protein: CASSPGWQADQPQHF
V gene: TRBV7-7; J gene: TRBJ2-7; CDR3 protein: CASSLAGGYEQYF
V gene: TRBV7-2; J gene: TRBJ1-4; CDR3 protein: CASSPLGKTNEKLFF
V gene: TRBV5-6; J gene: TRBJ2-7; CDR3 protein: CASSSASSYEQYF
V gene: TRBV2; J gene: TRBJ2-3; CDR3 protein: CASKGLASSADTQYF
V gene: TRBV18; J gene: TRBJ2-7; CDR3 protein: CASSFALTGGMGEQYF
V gene: TRBV7-8; J gene: TRBJ1-6; CDR3 protein: CASSPVGIENSPLHF
V gene: TRBV10-2; J gene: TRBJ2-3; CDR3 protein: CASSRTSGGAGDTQYF
V gene: TRBV5-5; J gene: TRBJ2-3; CDR3 protein: CASSLRDGDTDTQYF
V gene: TRBV4-3; J gene: TRBJ2-2; CDR3 protein: CASSQEGGAGELFF
V gene: TRBV19; J gene: TRBJ1-5; CDR3 protein: CASKQTGTSNQPQHF
V gene: TRBV19; J gene: TRBJ1-1; CDR3 protein: CASSIKVNTEAFF
V gene: TRBV10-2; J gene: TRBJ2-5; CDR3 protein: CASSRGQEVETQYF
V gene: TRBV11-2; J gene: TRBJ1-1; CDR3 protein: CASSRNGQLNTEAFF
V gene: TRBV29-1; J gene: TRBJ2-1; CDR3 protein: CSARTDNEQFF
V gene: TRBV4-2; J gene: TRBJ2-3; CDR3 protein: CASSQDLIPGEFDTDTQYF
V gene: TRBV11-2; J gene: TRBJ1-4; CDR3 protein: CASSDRGRRTNEKLFF
V gene: TRBV5-1; J gene: TRBJ1-4; CDR3 protein: CASSMDSEEKLFF
V gene: TRBV7-2; J gene: TRBJ2-7; CDR3 protein: CASSPTSGTYEQYF
V gene: TRBV6-4; J gene: TRBJ2-1; CDR3 protein: CASSVLSGVNNEQFF
V gene: TRBV11-2; J gene: TRBJ2-7; CDR3 protein: CASSLGQNSYEQYF
V gene: TRBV10-3; J gene: TRBJ1-1; CDR3 protein: CAISDPDRAGRVGAEAFF
V gene: TRBV21-1; J gene: TRBJ2-2; CDR3 protein: CASRGSLSTGELFF
V gene: TRBV7-9; J gene: TRBJ2-1; CDR3 protein: CASLLGGFYDDEQFF
V gene: TRBV6-1; J gene: TRBJ1-2; CDR3 protein: CASSAFGYGYTF
V gene: TRBV5-4; J gene: TRBJ1-6; CDR3 protein: CASSSDWVSPLHF
V gene: TRBV9; J gene: TRBJ2-2; CDR3 protein: CASQGASTGELFF
V gene: TRBV19; J gene: TRBJ1-5; CDR3 protein: CASRSGPYSNQPQHF
V gene: TRBV13; J gene: TRBJ2-2; CDR3 protein: CASSRKTGARTGELFF
V gene: TRBV5-1; J gene: TRBJ2-2; CDR3 protein: CASSETGVTGELFF
V gene: TRBV7-2; J gene: TRBJ1-1; CDR3 protein: CASRPKPGTEAFF
V gene: TRBV4-2; J gene: TRBJ1-6; CDR3 protein: CASSQDGTVSPLHF
V gene: TRBV19; J gene: TRBJ1-6; CDR3 protein: CASSRAGDSPLHF
V gene: TRBV2; J gene: TRBJ2-7; CDR3 protein: CASCVEGALEQYF
V gene: TRBV5-4; J gene: TRBJ2-7; CDR3 protein: CASSLDGYEQYF
V gene: TRBV5-1; J gene: TRBJ2-5; CDR3 protein: CASSPLGALPETQYF
V gene: TRBV5-4; J gene: TRBJ1-1; CDR3 protein: CASSLGQGAEGTEAFF
V gene: TRBV5-1; J gene: TRBJ1-1; CDR3 protein: CASSLGGRMDTEAFF
V gene: TRBV9; J gene: TRBJ2-7; CDR3 protein: CASSVSGTAAYEQYF
V gene: TRBV2; J gene: TRBJ2-1; CDR3 protein: CASGFSGGNEQFF
V gene: TRBV19; J gene: TRBJ1-4; CDR3 protein: CASTGTGGTPEKLFF
V gene: TRBV5-4; J gene: TRBJ1-2; CDR3 protein: CASSLAGDRGGYGYTF
V gene: TRBV14; J gene: TRBJ2-3; CDR3 protein: CASSRGRGTQYF
V gene: TRBV5-5; J gene: TRBJ1-4; CDR3 protein: CASSTGQVYNEKLFF
V gene: TRBV27; J gene: TRBJ2-2; CDR3 protein: CASSSGAMHTGELFF
V gene: TRBV6-1; J gene: TRBJ2-5; CDR3 protein: CASDRVRAEKTQYF
V gene: TRBV7-9; J gene: TRBJ2-7; CDR3 protein: CASSSPTGPFSSYEQYF
V gene: TRBV7-2; J gene: TRBJ2-2; CDR3 protein: CASSFLRVTGELFF
V gene: TRBV11-3; J gene: TRBJ2-1; CDR3 protein: CASSLGLQRGFYNEQFF
V gene: TRBV7-8; J gene: TRBJ1-5; CDR3 protein: CASSSINQPQHF